The 25 T cell receptor beta chains presented below share a single source sample, sequenced in a study of blood T cell repertoires in COVID-19. The assay was immunoSEQ multiplex PCR, and TCRdb's table has in-frame clones only and misses some. This sample has about 120,000 clones; 85% to 90% occur once, and the top ten carry around 4%. The specimen was peripheral blood. The receptors were gathered from a man aged 55 to 69 with acute or convalescent COVID-19.

The chain combines TRBV27 with TRBJ2-1; 11 bases fit TRBD2. Germline CDR1 is MNHEY and CDR2 is SMNVEV (reference sequence). The CDR3 spans 19 residues. The V segment lost 7 bases and the J segment 0 bases; nucleotides outside the gene matches: 14. The CDR3 region has the DNA TGTGCCAGCACTAAGGGGCTAGCGGGAGGCCTGAGCTCCTACAATGAGCAGTTCTTC. It yields the protein CASTKGLAGGLSSYNEQFF.

V gene TRBV7-2 combines with J gene TRBJ2-5, with 13 bases lining up with TRBD2. The trim removed 5 bases at V and 11 bases at J, leaving 8 bases unmatched. Germline CDR1 is SGHTA and CDR2 is FQGNSA. The CDR3 has 14 residues. CDR3 DNA sequence: TGTGCCAGCAGCCGGGGACTAGCGGGACTGGAACAGTACTTC. The encoded protein is CASSRGLAGLEQYF.

The V call is TRBV18, the J call TRBJ2-7; 7 nucleotides match TRBD1. Losses at the gene ends were 3 bases for V and 2 bases for J; bases not matched to a gene: 4. This CDR3 contains 14 residues. Germline V gene lookup returns CDR1 KGHSH and CDR2 LQKENI. The CDR3 nucleotides read TGTGCCAGCTCACCTCCGGGGACAGCCTACGAGCAGTACTTC. Translating it yields CASSPPGTAYEQYF.

The CDR3 coding sequence is TGTGCCTGGAAGTGGGCGGGAGGCACAGATACGCAGTATTTT. Encoded protein: CAWKWAGGTDTQYF. The chain employs TRBV30 and TRBJ2-3; 7 bases are shared with TRBD2. CDR1 and CDR2 from the germline V gene are GTSNPN and SVGIG (reference sequence). The CDR3 extends over 14 amino acids. Losses at the gene ends were 4 bases for V and 1 base for J; bases not matched to a gene: 5.

The chain recombines TRBV19 with TRBJ1-2, with a weak D call TRBD1 (6 bases). V lost 6 bases to trimming and J lost 2 bases, with 10 bases between them. The germline gives CDR1 LNHDA, CDR2 SQIVND (reference sequence). The CDR3 length is 13 residues. CDR3 protein: CASRGTQNYGYTF. CDR3 bases: TGTGCCAGTAGGGGGACACAGAACTATGGCTACACCTTC.

The J gene is TRBJ2-7, the V gene TRBV11-1; D may be TRBD1 (6 bases). Looked up from germline, CDR1 is SGHAT and CDR2 is FQDESV (reference sequence). The CDR3 runs to 14 residues. Trimming shortened V by 4 bases and J by 2 bases, and 12 bases separated the two germline ends. The chain's CDR3 is CASSSTTGAYEQYF. The CDR3 DNA follows: TGTGCCAGCAGCTCTACGACAGGAGCCTACGAGCAGTACTTC.

V and J are TRBV6-6 and TRBJ2-2, with D tentatively TRBD2 (5 bases). V shed 6 bases and J shed 2 bases, with 7 bases lying between them. Germline loops: CDR1 MNHNY, CDR2 SVGAGI (reference sequence). The CDR3 runs to 13 residues. The CDR3 DNA reads TGTGCCAGCAGAGGGAGTAACACCGGGGAGCTGTTTTTT. Translation: CASRGSNTGELFF.

Only a few counts were recorded for this clone. This sequence joins TRBV29-1 and TRBJ2-5; possibly TRBD2 for D (6 bases). Per the germline V gene, CDR1 is SQVTM and CDR2 is ANQGSEA. Trimming shortened V by 1 base and J by 2 bases, and 17 bases separated the two germline ends. The CDR3 loop spans 16 amino acids. Here the CDR3 reads CSVEGLRGMGQETQYF. DNA for the CDR3: TGCAGCGTTGAAGGGTTGCGGGGTATGGGTCAAGAGACCCAGTACTTC.

The chain has TRBV27 and TRBJ2-6, with D uncertain. CDR1 and CDR2 (germline): MNHEY, SMNVEV (reference sequence). CDR3 length: 16 residues. V lost 8 bases to trimming and J lost 0 bases, with 14 bases between them. The CDR3 here is CASDEIFSSGANVLTF. The CDR3 bases are TGTGCCAGCGATGAAATTTTCAGCTCTGGGGCCAACGTCCTGACTTTC.

The V gene is TRBV29-1, the J gene TRBJ2-3, with 7 bases aligning to TRBD2. The CDR3 extends over 14 amino acids. The V gene end was trimmed by 2 bases and the J gene end by 4 bases; junction bases not matched to a gene: 6. Germline CDR1 SQVTM, CDR2 ANQGSEA. The CDR3 DNA is TGCAGCGTTGAACTAGCGGTGGGGGCAGATACGCAGTATTTT. Its translation: CSVELAVGADTQYF.

This clone was detected only a few times. The rearrangement joins TRBV24-1 to TRBJ1-2; 9 bases are a match to TRBD1. Germline-derived CDR1 and CDR2 are KGHDR and SFDVKD. This CDR3 is 15 amino acids long. The V segment lost 3 bases and the J segment 2 bases; nucleotides outside the gene matches: 3. CDR3 sequence (DNA): TGTGCCACCAGTGATCCTACAGGGGGCAACTATGGCTACACCTTC. Its translation is CATSDPTGGNYGYTF.

This rearrangement joins TRBV29-1 to TRBJ2-3; D may be TRBD1 (6 bases). This CDR3 has 16 amino acids. Germline CDR1 and CDR2: SQVTM and ANQGSEA. The V end lost 4 bases, the J end lost 2 bases, and 19 bases lay between the germline ends. CDR3 coding DNA: TGCAGCGTTGGTCCAGGGGCCCAGAACAACACAGATACGCAGTATTTT. The encoded protein is CSVGPGAQNNTDTQYF.

The gene calls are TRBV6-5 and TRBJ2-7, with D perhaps TRBD2 (6 bases). The CDR3 has 16 residues. V was pared by 0 bases and J by 3 bases, with 15 bases between. Looked up from germline, CDR1 is MNHEY and CDR2 is SVGAGI. The DNA of the CDR3 is TGTGCCAGCAGTTACTCGATGTGGGGGGAAAACTACGAGCAGTACTTC. The encoded protein is CASSYSMWGENYEQYF.

V gene TRBV25-1 combines with J gene TRBJ1-6; 7 bases map to TRBD1. The V gene's germline CDR1 is MGHDK and CDR2 SYGVNS. V lost 6 bases and J lost 7; bases outside the gene matches: 6. CDR3 length equals 14 residues. CDR3 in amino acids: CASRSGTANSPLHF. In DNA, the CDR3 is TGTGCCAGCAGATCCGGGACAGCAAATTCACCCCTCCACTTT.

This clone has just one count. The rearrangement joins TRBV7-3 to TRBJ2-1; TRBD2 agrees at 7 bases. The V gene's germline CDR1 is SGHTA and CDR2 FQGTGA. J was trimmed by 2 bases and V by 2 bases; bases with no gene match: 6. The CDR3 runs 16 residues. The CDR3 loop is CASSLGLAVAYNEQFF. In DNA form, the CDR3 reads TGTGCCAGCAGCTTAGGCCTAGCGGTCGCCTACAATGAGCAGTTCTTC.

This rearrangement joins TRBV28 to TRBJ1-2; D call uncertain. This CDR3 spans 13 amino acids. With 5 bases removed from V and 9 bases from J, the gap between germline ends came to 16 bases. The germline gives CDR1 MDHEN, CDR2 SYDVKM. DNA for the CDR3: TGTGCCAGCAGTCCCCTAGTTTATAGGAGCTACACCTTC. Its protein is CASSPLVYRSYTF.

V and J are TRBV3-1 (or the pseudogene TRBV3-2) and TRBJ2-7; 9 positions match TRBD2. There are 15 residues in the CDR3. V trimming: 5 bases; J trimming: 0 bases; junction bases outside the gene matches: 5. The germline gives CDR1 LGHDT, CDR2 YNNKEL (reference sequence). The CDR3 sequence: CASSSTSGYSYEQYF. Here the CDR3 DNA reads TGTGCCAGCAGCTCCACTAGCGGGTACTCCTACGAGCAGTACTTC.

The chain combines TRBV28 with TRBJ1-5, with 9 bases that match TRBD1. CDR1 is MDHEN, CDR2 SYDVKM, per germline. The CDR3 consists of 16 residues. Unmatched junction bases numbered 9, after V lost 1 base and J lost 8 bases. DNA for the CDR3: TGTGCCAGCAGTTTATCGGGACAGGGCAACAGAAAGCCCCAGCATTTT. It specifies CASSLSGQGNRKPQHF.

The chain couples TRBV10-1 to TRBJ2-2; D is perhaps TRBD1 (5 bases). CDR3 length equals 12 residues. The germline V and J ends were trimmed by 4 bases and 8 bases, with 8 bases remaining between them. In germline, CDR1 is WNHNN, CDR2 SYGVQD (reference sequence). The CDR3 region has the DNA TGCGCCAGCAGTGTAAACAGGGGGGAGCTGTTTTTT. Translated: CASSVNRGELFF.

This chain connects TRBV7-2 to TRBJ2-7; possibly TRBD2 for D (6 bases). This CDR3 has 15 residues. With 2 bases removed from V and 3 bases from J, the gap between germline ends came to 14 bases. Germline assignment: CDR1 SGHTA and CDR2 FQGNSA. CDR3 in DNA: TGTGCCAGCAGCTTAAACCAGGGCGGGATCTACGAGCAGTACTTC. Translated, it gives CASSLNQGGIYEQYF.

This chain connects TRBV3-1 (or the pseudogene TRBV3-2) to TRBJ2-5; 9 bases agree with TRBD1. The V gene's germline CDR1 is LGHDT and CDR2 YNNKEL (reference sequence). Unmatched junction bases numbered 11, after V lost 3 bases and J lost 3 bases. CDR3 length equals 17 residues. CDR3 sequence reads: CASSHLEGTGTEETQYF. The CDR3 coding sequence is TGTGCCAGCAGCCACCTAGAGGGGACAGGGACTGAAGAGACCCAGTACTTC.

The V gene is TRBV28, the J gene TRBJ2-1; the match to TRBD2 covers 11 bases. Germline loops: CDR1 MDHEN, CDR2 SYDVKM. The V segment lost 5 bases and the J segment 3 bases; nucleotides outside the gene matches: 6. This CDR3 spans 16 amino acids. DNA of the CDR3: TGTGCCAGCAGTCCCCTAGCGGGAGGTGGCTACAATGAGCAGTTCTTC. Its protein is CASSPLAGGGYNEQFF.

The chain is built from TRBV28 and TRBJ2-7; TRBD1 might be the D (6 bases). CDR3 length: 15 amino acids. Germline-derived CDR1 and CDR2 are MDHEN and SYDVKM. Deletions cut 5 bases from V and 3 bases from J, with 17 bases between. This CDR3 reads CASSPERDTHYEQYF. The CDR3 nucleotides are TGTGCCAGCAGTCCGGAACGGGACACCCACTACGAGCAGTACTTC.

The chain recombines TRBV3-1 (or the pseudogene TRBV3-2) with TRBJ2-1; D is perhaps TRBD1 (6 bases). Trimming took 5 bases from V and 3 from J, leaving 11 bases between them. There are 14 residues in the CDR3. Germline V gene lookup returns CDR1 LGHDT and CDR2 YNNKEL (reference sequence). The CDR3 region is CASSLGADYNEQFF. The CDR3 region has the DNA TGTGCCAGCAGCTTGGGGGCGGACTACAATGAGCAGTTCTTC.

The chain couples TRBV29-1 to TRBJ2-5, with 8 bases lining up with TRBD1. In germline, CDR1 is SQVTM, CDR2 ANQGSEA. This CDR3 is built from 15 residues. The V segment lost 5 bases and the J segment 2 bases; nucleotides outside the gene matches: 10. CDR3 sequence (DNA): TGCAGCGTTCAAGGGGGCGGACAGGGACAAGAGACCCAGTACTTC. Translating gives CSVQGGGQGQETQYF.